The 22 T cell receptor beta chains in this list originate from one sample, sequenced in a study of cytomegalovirus exposure and HLA in healthy donors. The PCR used 60 Vbeta and 13 Jbeta primers. Assay used: immunoSEQ multiplex PCR; TCRdb lists only in-frame clones, some missing. Of approximately 120,000 clones listed, over 9.5% are singletons. Sequenced input: PBMCs. The receptors here all came from a woman aged 18 to 35 in good health and CMV-seropositive.

Only a few counts were recorded for this clone. The chain is built from TRBV19 and TRBJ1-2; D remains ambiguous. There are 13 residues in the CDR3. The V end was cut by 7 bases, the J end by 0 bases, with 9 bases between. Germline V gives CDR1 LNHDA, CDR2 SQIVND (reference sequence). The CDR3 reads CASTTGANYGYTF. DNA of the CDR3: TGTGCCAGTACCACCGGAGCTAACTATGGCTACACCTTC.

In its sample, this clone was seen a few times. The chain employs TRBV28 and TRBJ2-1, with TRBD2 matching 10 bases. Germline trimming cut 5 bases from V and 4 bases from J; bases unmatched to any gene: 5. The germline CDR1 and CDR2 sequences are MDHEN and SYDVKM. The CDR3 contains 15 residues. The chain's CDR3 is CASSILAGGYNEQFF. CDR3 nucleotide sequence: TGTGCCAGCAGTATTTTAGCGGGAGGTTACAATGAGCAGTTCTTC.

This chain joins TRBV5-1 and TRBJ1-1, with TRBD1 matching 9 bases. The junction had 3 bases not matched to a gene; V was cut back by 0 bases and J by 0 bases. Germline loops: CDR1 SGHRS, CDR2 YFSETQ. The CDR3 runs 16 residues. CDR3: CASSLDRGPVNTEAFF. The CDR3 region has the DNA TGCGCCAGCAGCTTGGACAGGGGGCCGGTGAACACTGAAGCTTTCTTT.

The chain has TRBV28 and TRBJ1-5; D unresolved. V dropped 6 bases and J dropped 0 bases, with 12 bases sitting between them. The germline gives CDR1 MDHEN, CDR2 SYDVKM. There are 15 residues in the CDR3. This chain's CDR3 is CASREVAGSNQPQHF. The CDR3 bases are TGTGCCAGCAGAGAAGTGGCGGGTAGCAATCAGCCCCAGCATTTT. The complete variable domain, with remaining parts taken from reference TRBV28 and TRBJ1-5, reads DVKVTQSSRYLVKRTGEKVFLECVQDMDHENMFWYRQDPGLGLRLIYFSYDVKMKEKGDIPEGYSVSREKKERFSLILESASTNQTSMYLCASREVAGSNQPQHFGDGTRLSIL.

The genes are TRBV19 and TRBJ2-1; D is ambiguous. Per the germline V gene, CDR1 is LNHDA and CDR2 is SQIVND (reference sequence). Trimming pared 2 bases from V and 7 bases from J, leaving 9 bases between. CDR3 length equals 13 residues. The CDR3 sequence is CASSINPRNEQFF. For the CDR3, the DNA is TGTGCCAGTAGTATAAATCCCAGGAATGAGCAGTTCTTC.

This chain joins TRBV6-1 and TRBJ2-7, with 12 bases that match TRBD2. V was clipped by 4 bases and J by 4 bases; unmatched bases: 5. Germline assignment: CDR1 MNHNS and CDR2 SASEGT. The CDR3 length is 15 residues. The CDR3 sequence: CASSARLAGEYEQYF. In nucleotides, the CDR3 is TGTGCCAGCAGTGCCCGACTAGCGGGAGAATACGAGCAGTACTTC.

This clone has just a few counts. This chain uses TRBV5-1 with TRBJ2-3; 7 nucleotides align to TRBD2. Germline V gives CDR1 SGHRS, CDR2 YFSETQ. V shed 9 bases and J 4 bases; nucleotides not matched to a gene: 11. The CDR3 sequence is 14 residues long. The CDR3 bases are TGCGCCACCACGATTAGCGGGTCTCCAGATACGCAGTATTTT. Protein product: CATTISGSPDTQYF.

The V gene is TRBV12-2, the J gene TRBJ1-3; TRBD1, the table's D call, lacks a check against the DNA. TRBV12-2 corresponds to a pseudogene. The CDR3 runs 17 residues. In DNA, the CDR3 is TGTGCAAGTCGCTCAACCGGGCTTCAGGGATCTGGAAACACCATATATTTT. It encodes CASRSTGLQGSGNTIYF.

The sample holds a few counts of this clone. This chain connects TRBV28 to TRBJ2-1; the match to TRBD1 covers 8 bases. Germline V lookup: CDR1 MDHEN, CDR2 SYDVKM. The CDR3 extends over 13 amino acids. V trimming: 6 bases; J trimming: 9 bases; junction bases outside the gene matches: 7. The CDR3 DNA is TGTGCCAGCAGAATCGACAGGGGTGGTGAGCAGTTCTTC. Protein product: CASRIDRGGEQFF.

This chain's CDR3 is CASSLAGGPGNTIYF. The CDR3 DNA is TGTGCCAGCAGTTTAGCAGGGGGGCCTGGAAACACCATATATTTT. The chain combines TRBV27 with TRBJ1-3; TRBD1 matches at 7 bases. J was trimmed by 2 bases and V by 2 bases; bases with no gene match: 3. Germline V gene lookup returns CDR1 MNHEY and CDR2 SMNVEV (reference sequence). CDR3 length equals 15 residues.

The chain couples TRBV19 to TRBJ1-2, with 7 bases aligning to TRBD1. J gave up 7 bases and V 4 bases, and 6 bases lay outside the gene matches. Germline values: CDR1 LNHDA, CDR2 SQIVND (reference sequence). The CDR3 totals 13 residues. CDR3 bases: TGTGCCAGTAGTACCTCGGGACAGACTGGCTACACCTTC. Translation: CASSTSGQTGYTF.

This clone was counted a few times. CDR3: CASSFTGFGNTIYF. The CDR3 nucleotides are TGTGCCAGCAGTTTTACAGGGTTTGGAAACACCATATATTTT. The genes are TRBV2 and TRBJ1-3, with a tentative D call TRBD1 (6 bases). The CDR3 length is 14 residues. The germline V gene encodes CDR1 SNHLY and CDR2 FYNNEI. Trimming took 5 bases from V and 3 from J, leaving 11 bases between them.

The V call is TRBV7-3, the J call TRBJ2-5; D is perhaps TRBD2 (5 bases). This CDR3 region has 15 residues. The germline gives CDR1 SGHTA, CDR2 FQGTGA. The V gene lost 5 bases and the J gene lost 1 base, with 14 bases spanning the gap. DNA of the CDR3: TGTGCCAGCAGCCTCAACGGCGGGTCCCAAGAGACCCAGTACTTC. This translates into CASSLNGGSQETQYF. The whole variable domain, remainder taken from reference TRBV7-3 and TRBJ2-5, is GAGVSQTPSNKVTEKGKYVELRCDPISGHTALYWYRQSLGQGPEFLIYFQGTGAADDSGLPNDRFFAVRPEGSVSTLKIQRTERGDSAVYLCASSLNGGSQETQYFGPGTRLLVL.

The chain employs TRBV19 and TRBJ1-4, with D perhaps matching TRBD1 (6 bases). The V and J ends lost 2 bases and 1 base respectively, with 14 bases between them. Germline assignment: CDR1 LNHDA and CDR2 SQIVND (reference sequence). The CDR3 sequence is 17 residues long. The CDR3 loop reads CASSIFGGFRTNEKLFF. Written as DNA, the CDR3 is TGTGCCAGTAGTATATTTGGGGGCTTTAGAACTAATGAAAAACTGTTTTTT.

The V and J genes are TRBV13 and TRBJ2-3, with a weak D call TRBD2 (5 bases). Between the trimmed V and J ends, which lost 3 bases and 0 bases, there was a span of 10 bases. Germline V gene lookup returns CDR1 PRHDT and CDR2 FYEKMQ (reference sequence). This CDR3 comprises 15 residues. CDR3 region: CASSFTGYSTDTQYF. CDR3 bases: TGTGCCAGCAGCTTCACGGGATATAGCACAGATACGCAGTATTTT.

This clone was seen a handful of times. This sequence joins TRBV7-3 and TRBJ2-3; TRBD1 matches 9 bases. Germline trimming cut 5 bases from V and 3 bases from J; bases unmatched to any gene: 3. The CDR3 consists of 14 residues. Germline CDR1 is SGHTA and CDR2 is FQGTGA. The CDR3 nucleotides are TGTGCCAGCAGCCGGGGACAGGGTACAGATACGCAGTATTTT. Translation gives CASSRGQGTDTQYF.

The chain combines TRBV7-9 with TRBJ2-7; D may be TRBD2 (6 bases). There are 12 residues in the CDR3. Germline lookup yields CDR1 SEHNR and CDR2 FQNEAQ (reference sequence). The germline V and J ends were trimmed by 8 bases and 1 base, with 9 bases remaining between them. CDR3 coding DNA: TGTGCCAGCGGAGGGTATTCCTACGAGCAGTACTTC. Amino acids: CASGGYSYEQYF.

This clone was seen more than once but under ten times. The CDR3 here is CASKTGGDEQYF. The CDR3 DNA is TGTGCCAGCAAAACGGGCGGGGACGAGCAGTACTTC. The chain has TRBV28 and TRBJ2-7; a possible D gene is TRBD2 (6 bases). V was pared by 7 bases and J by 5 bases, with 12 bases between. CDR3 length: 12 amino acids. Germline V lookup: CDR1 MDHEN, CDR2 SYDVKM.

The rearrangement uses TRBV19 and TRBJ2-3, with D maybe TRBD2 (6 bases). CDR1 and CDR2 from the germline V gene are LNHDA and SQIVND (reference sequence). The CDR3 length is 14 residues. Deletions cut 7 bases from V and 4 bases from J, with 15 bases between. CDR3 residues: CASKGSGAADTQYF. CDR3 DNA: TGTGCCAGTAAGGGCTCGGGAGCAGCAGATACGCAGTATTTT.

This chain joins TRBV28 and TRBJ2-1; 10 bases match TRBD2. Germline V gene data show CDR1 as MDHEN and CDR2 as SYDVKM. J lost 7 bases, V lost 3 bases, and 15 bases had no gene match. The CDR3 is 18 amino acids. The CDR3, as DNA: TGTGCCAGCAGTTTTTTTACTAGCGGGACCCTCTACCGAAATGAGCAGTTCTTC. Amino acids: CASSFFTSGTLYRNEQFF.

This chain links TRBV19 with TRBJ2-6; 9 nucleotides line up with TRBD1. CDR1 is LNHDA and CDR2 is SQIVND in the germline V gene (reference sequence). V was pared by 5 bases and J by 3 bases, with 11 bases of the junction left unmatched. The CDR3 runs 18 residues. CDR3 loop: CASSGPGTGSGGANVLTF. As DNA, the CDR3 is TGTGCCAGTAGTGGTCCCGGGACAGGGTCTGGTGGGGCCAACGTCCTGACTTTC.

This clone has a handful of counts. The chain uses TRBV11-3 and TRBJ1-4, with D possibly being TRBD1 (5 bases). The CDR3 has 12 amino acids. Germline CDR1 SGHNT, CDR2 YENEEA. Trimming shortened V by 2 bases and J by 11 bases, and 9 bases separated the two germline ends. CDR3 protein: CASSLRGGKLFF. Here the CDR3 DNA reads TGTGCCAGCAGCTTAAGGGGAGGTAAACTGTTTTTT.